This T cell receptor beta chain was recovered during a study of shared clonotypes between healthy human individuals. CDR1 and CDR2 from the germline V gene are SGHRS and YFSETQ. CDR3 length equals 15 residues. The V end was cut by 1 base, the J end by 7 bases, with 15 bases between. Sequencing was performed with immunoSEQ multiplex PCR; in TCRdb, only in-frame clones are kept and a portion is missing. This sample has under 2.5 million clones, with roughly 92% found just once. This clonotype originated in a man between 18 and 29 years old in good health. Some clones in this sample may be carry-over from other donors' samples. The rearrangement links TRBV5-1 to TRBJ2-1; D possibly uses TRBD1 or TRBD2 (5 bases each). What was sequenced was naive CD4+ T cells from PBMCs. Subset given: CD45RA+ positively selected. This chain's CDR3 is CASSLYWGKENEQFF. The DNA of the CDR3 is TGCGCCAGCAGCTTGTATTGGGGGAAGGAGAATGAGCAGTTCTTC.